This TCR beta chain was obtained from a study of blood T cell repertoires in COVID-19 (dated by TCRdb to the early 2020s). Regarding the study in general: Samples covering the acute and convalescent phases of COVID-19 were provided by collaborators in the United States, Italy and Spain. The material from the prospective study consisted of cDNA or gDNA derived from T cells, B-cell-depleted T cells, or PBMCs. Subjects who had been exposed to COVID-19, were actively infected with it, or had recovered from it provided the deeply sampled blood TCRbeta repertoires that made up the dataset. The repertoires were released in a freely available public database meant as a resource for research on the immune response to SARS-CoV-2. The samples were drawn from the first 160 participants of the ongoing ImmuneRACE study and from 950 to 1,500 subjects provided by 6 global collaborators. Nearly every sample came with metadata listing a de-identified subject ID, COVID-19 status, age in years and sex. Where available, HLA class I and class II types were taken from metadata supplied by the sample provider and were not determined by assay-based typing.

Results the study describes overall, beyond this receptor: How much clinical and demographic metadata was included differed by source and by participant, and the metadata was provided uncurated.

Each collaborating institution followed its own protocols to collect whole blood in K2EDTA tubes. Collaborator samples were shipped for TCRbeta analysis as frozen whole blood, isolated PBMCs, or DNA extracted from either sample type. TCRbeta CDR3 regions were amplified from genomic DNA by means of the immunoSEQ Assay, a bias-controlled multiplex PCR. The authors processed their data as follows. The number of nucleated cells in each sample was estimated from the amplification of reference gene primers within the assay. Sequence reads were collapsed and filtered to measure the absolute abundance of every unique TCRbeta CDR3 rearrangement. For each sample, productive Simpson clonality was calculated as the square root of Simpson's diversity index across productive rearrangements. TCRdb carries this immuneACCESS record with in-frame sequences only. Its versions omit some clonotypes, under half of them owing to an unresolved V gene in the studies checked, with the rest unexplained. The V and J calls and clone size were taken over from that table, and D and trimming were inferred from the DNA. The sample table holds around 120,000 clones, of which around 87% were seen once. 25% to 35% of the sample rests with the top ten.

Of note for this clone: There is no known antigen for this receptor. No base quality values were provided; no much bigger clone lies one nucleotide off.

The CDR1 and CDR2 encoded by the germline V gene are MNHEY and SVGEGT. Ends trimmed: V by 2 bases, J by 0 bases; bases unmatched to a gene: 6. CDR3 length: 16 amino acids, cysteine to phenylalanine. Only CDR3 DNA is held: 48 bases, read in frame from base 1. The source material was peripheral blood. This receptor chain uses TRBV6-2 or TRBV6-3 and TRBJ1-2; a stretch of 7 junction bases matches TRBD1. This receptor was identified in a woman aged 70-85 years with acute or convalescent COVID-19. The CDR3 region: CASSYPGTATNYGYTF. The nucleotide sequence is given as TGTGCCAGCAGTTACCCAGGGACAGCCACTAACTATGGCTACACCTTC.